This paragraph reports one TCR beta chain. Its antigen is undetermined. This sample was taken from a study of cytomegalovirus exposure and HLA in healthy donors. Study-level points and caveats: Some V segments, including TRBV6-2 and TRBV6-3, were excluded as indistinguishable. High specificity and sensitivity for cytomegalovirus status were reported for the classifier. The dataset shows that most TCR sequences were rare, while some public TCRs occurred in many donors.

PCR was performed using 60 Vbeta and 13 Jbeta primers. The data were produced by immunoSEQ multiplex PCR, yet TCRdb's version contains in-frame clones alone and is incomplete. The data hold 150,000 or so clones, with about 79% observed a single time. Trimming took off 5 bases at V and 6 bases at J, with 18 bases between the two ends. The CDR3 has 14 amino acids. CDR1 and CDR2 from the germline V gene are SGHDT and YYEEEE. Sequenced input: PBMCs. The J gene is TRBJ2-7, the V gene TRBV5-6, with D possibly matching TRBD1 (6 bases). The clonotype was recovered from a man aged 50-59 years in good health and CMV-seropositive. The CDR3 DNA sequence: TGTGCCAGCAGTTTGACCCACAGGGCGGCCGAGCAGTACTTC. Its translation is CASSLTHRAAEQYF.